This T cell receptor (beta chain) was captured in a study of shared clonotypes between healthy human individuals. This clone was detected many times. CDR1 and CDR2 from the germline V gene are SGHTA and FQGTGA. This CDR3 contains 17 residues. Trimming took 5 bases from V and 5 from J, leaving 25 bases between them. The table came from immunoSEQ multiplex PCR; TCRdb's copy has only in-frame clones and leaves some out. The table lists around 990,000 clones, about 80% of them singletons. The TCR was taken from a man between 18 and 29 years old in good health. Some clones in this sample may be carry-over from other donors' samples. The genes are TRBV7-3 and TRBJ2-7, with a weak D call TRBD1 (5 bases). Input material: memory CD4+ T cells from PBMCs. Documented subset: CD45RA-negative fraction. The CDR3 sequence is CASSPSPWGTSPHEQYF. CDR3 DNA: TGTGCCAGCAGCCCAAGCCCGTGGGGCACTTCGCCCCACGAGCAGTACTTC.